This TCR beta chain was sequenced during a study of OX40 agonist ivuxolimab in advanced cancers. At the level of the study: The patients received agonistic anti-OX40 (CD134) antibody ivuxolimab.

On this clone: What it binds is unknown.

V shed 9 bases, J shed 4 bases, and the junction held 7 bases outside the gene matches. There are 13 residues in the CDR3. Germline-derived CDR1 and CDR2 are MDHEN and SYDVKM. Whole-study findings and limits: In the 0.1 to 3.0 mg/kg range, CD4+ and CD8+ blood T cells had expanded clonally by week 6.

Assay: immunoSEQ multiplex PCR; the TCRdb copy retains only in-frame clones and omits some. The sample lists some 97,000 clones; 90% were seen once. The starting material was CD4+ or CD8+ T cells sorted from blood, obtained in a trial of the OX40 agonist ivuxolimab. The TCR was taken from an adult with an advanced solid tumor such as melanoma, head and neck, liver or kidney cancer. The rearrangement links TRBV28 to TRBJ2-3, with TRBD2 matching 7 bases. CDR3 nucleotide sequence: TGTGCCAGTCTCTCGGGGGGTTCAGATACGCAGTATTTT. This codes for CASLSGGSDTQYF. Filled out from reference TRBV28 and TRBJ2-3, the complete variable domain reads DVKVTQSSRYLVKRTGEKVFLECVQDMDHENMFWYRQDPGLGLRLIYFSYDVKMKEKGDIPEGYSVSREKKERFSLILESASTNQTSMYLCASLSGGSDTQYFGPGTRLTVL.